This TCR beta chain was profiled in a study of blood T cell repertoires in COVID-19. For the study at large: PBMCs, B-cell-depleted T cells, or T cells were the source of the cDNA or gDNA that made up the material.

This clone has just one count. Assay: immunoSEQ multiplex PCR; the TCRdb copy retains only in-frame clones and omits some. This table has roughly 250,000 clones, 65% to 80% appearing once. CDR3 length: 15 residues. Germline V lookup: CDR1 SGHTS, CDR2 YDEGEE. V lost 0 bases, J lost 0 bases, and 7 bases lay in between. The source is a woman in her thirties or forties with active or convalescent COVID-19. The J gene is TRBJ2-1, the V gene TRBV5-8; no reliable D call. The sample taken for sequencing was peripheral blood. The CDR3 is CASSLAVGSYNEQFF. The CDR3, as DNA: TGTGCCAGCAGCTTGGCGGTCGGCTCCTACAATGAGCAGTTCTTC. Drawing the rest from reference TRBV5-8 and TRBJ2-1, the complete variable domain is EAGVTQSPTHLIKTRGQQATLRCSPISGHTSVYWYQQALGLGLQFLLWYDEGEERNRGNFPPRFSGRQFPNYSSELNVNALELEDSALYLCASSLAVGSYNEQFFGPGTRLTVL.